This is a list of T cell receptor beta chains from one sample in a study of blood T cells in healthy people across ages. TCRdb independently ran MiXCR on the 5' RACE reads; one entry per CDR3 protein. This sample has hundreds of thousands of distinct CDR3 sequences, with approximately 26% found just once. The same data also contributed to another study, on T cells of mothers and their children.

The specimen sequenced was blood. The receptors stem from a boy aged 2 to 10 in good health. Both conserved end residues are part of each CDR3. A D gene is named only where the DNA matches it firmly. The size entry is marked missing in some rows and otherwise reads once, few, many or a size class.

V gene	D gene	CDR3 length	J gene	clone size	CDR3 protein	CDR3 DNA
TRBV20-1	TRBD2	14	TRBJ2-7	-	CSARSLAGSYEQYF	TGCAGTGCTAGGTCCCTAGCGGGGTCCTACGAGCAGTACTTC
TRBV9	-	14	TRBJ2-5	-	CASSPRTRWETQYF	TGTGCCAGCAGCCCCAGAACTAGATGGGAGACCCAGTACTTC
TRBV7-2	-	13	TRBJ1-2	-	CASSFGGDRGHTF	TGTGCCAGCAGCTTCGGGGGGGATCGTGGCCACACCTTC
TRBV2	TRBD2	12	TRBJ2-7	-	CASRGLEYEQYF	TGTGCCAGCAGGGGACTAGAGTACGAGCAGTACTTC
TRBV29-1	-	14	TRBJ1-1	-	CSVGERGGNTEAFF	TGCAGCGTTGGGGAGAGGGGGGGGAACACTGAAGCTTTCTTT
TRBV4-3	TRBD2	16	TRBJ2-4	-	CASSQALAGGRDIQYF	TGCGCCAGCAGCCAGGCGTTAGCGGGAGGGAGGGACATTCAGTACTTC
TRBV30	-	12	TRBJ1-1	-	CAWSLTGREAFF	TGTGCCTGGAGTCTAACAGGGCGAGAAGCTTTCTTT
TRBV6-1	-	10	TRBJ2-1	-	CASMENEQFF	TGTGCCAGCATGGAGAATGAGCAGTTCTTC
TRBV6-6	TRBD1	13	TRBJ1-4	-	CASKARGNEKLFF	TGTGCCAGCAAGGCCAGGGGGAATGAAAAACTGTTTTTT
TRBV7-9	TRBD1	15	TRBJ1-4	-	CASSRGDREGEKLFF	TGTGCCAGCAGCCGCGGGGACAGAGAGGGAGAAAAACTGTTTTTT
TRBV10-3	-	14	TRBJ2-1	few	CAILGSSSYNEQFF	TGTGCCATCCTGGGGTCAAGCTCCTACAATGAGCAGTTCTTC
TRBV28	-	15	TRBJ2-7	-	CASSFSGQSSHEQYF	TGTGCCAGCAGTTTCTCCGGACAGTCCTCCCACGAGCAGTACTTC
TRBV5-4	TRBD2	15	TRBJ2-1	-	CASSPGAGGGNEQFF	TGTGCCAGCAGCCCAGGAGCGGGAGGGGGAAATGAGCAGTTCTTC
TRBV27	TRBD2	17	TRBJ2-4	-	CASSSSSGLLAKNIQYF	TGTGCCAGCAGTTCATCTAGCGGATTGTTAGCCAAAAACATTCAGTACTTC
TRBV12-5	TRBD1	12	TRBJ2-1	few	CASGSRTGEQFF	TGTGCTAGTGGTAGCCGGACAGGCGAGCAGTTCTTC
TRBV20-1	-	13	TRBJ2-7	-	CSARGLRGYEQYF	TGCAGTGCTAGGGGGTTAAGGGGATACGAGCAGTACTTC
TRBV6-2/TRBV6-3	-	15	TRBJ2-3	-	CASSYRPSGTDTQYF	TGTGCCAGCAGTTACAGGCCTAGCGGCACAGATACGCAGTATTTT
TRBV15	-	15	TRBJ2-7	few	CATSRVGQPAGEQYF	TGTGCCACCAGCAGAGTCGGACAACCCGCAGGCGAGCAGTACTTC
TRBV6-1	TRBD2	15	TRBJ2-3	-	CASSENSGAIDTQYF	TGTGCCAGCAGTGAGAATAGCGGGGCCATCGATACGCAGTATTTT
TRBV9	-	16	TRBJ2-1	-	CASSVVAGITYNEQFF	TGTGCCAGCAGCGTAGTAGCAGGGATCACCTACAATGAGCAGTTCTTC
TRBV12-3/TRBV12-4	TRBD2	15	TRBJ2-1	-	CASRTGTSGTDEQFF	TGTGCCAGCAGGACCGGGACTAGCGGGACGGATGAGCAGTTCTTC